This T cell receptor (beta chain) was captured by sequencing in a study of T cell changes during pregnancy in multiple sclerosis. Sequencing used immunoSEQ multiplex PCR; TCRdb keeps in-frame clones, though not all of them. The sample consists of tens of thousands of clones, approximately 90% of them appearing once. CDR1 and CDR2 from the germline V gene are SGHTA and FQGNSA. V gave up 1 base and J gave up 4 bases, with 11 bases separating them. The CDR3 consists of 14 residues. V gene TRBV7-2 combines with J gene TRBJ2-7; possible D gene TRBD1, 6 bases. The origin of this receptor is a female donor in good health, enrolled as a control in a pregnancy study. The sequencing used CD8+ T cells from peripheral blood mononuclear cells, collected after pregnancy. CDR3 nucleotides: TGTGCCAGCAGCTTAGGCAGGGGATATTACGAGCAGTACTTC. Amino acids: CASSLGRGYYEQYF.